Below, 5 T cell receptor beta chains from the same sample are listed, as sequenced in a study of shared clonotypes between healthy human individuals. The method was immunoSEQ multiplex PCR; TCRdb's version includes in-frame clones alone and lacks a portion of them. The repertoire has approximately 2,000,000 clones, 85% to 95% of them found once; the top ten carry about 0.41%. The sequenced sample was naive CD4+ T cells from PBMCs. Subset defined: CD45RA+ positively selected. The receptor set was obtained from a man between 18 and 29 years old in good health. Some clones in this sample may be carry-over from other donors' samples.

The rearrangement uses TRBV19 and TRBJ2-1; no clear D. V was trimmed by 10 bases and J by 4 bases, leaving 8 bases between them. Germline V gives CDR1 LNHDA, CDR2 SQIVND (reference sequence). This CDR3 spans 11 amino acids. The CDR3 spells CATERYNEQFF. CDR3 DNA sequence: TGTGCCACCGAGAGATACAATGAGCAGTTCTTC.

The chain combines TRBV18 with TRBJ1-1; D is unresolved. The CDR3 loop spans 15 amino acids. CDR1 is KGHSH, CDR2 LQKENI, per germline. Trimming pared 1 base from V and 0 bases from J, leaving 9 bases between. The CDR3 region is CASSPRVPMNTEAFF. The CDR3 DNA follows: TGTGCCAGCTCACCACGGGTGCCCATGAACACTGAAGCTTTCTTT.

The rearrangement links TRBV28 to TRBJ2-1, with 11 bases aligning to TRBD2. Trimming removed 3 bases from V and 7 bases from J; junction bases left unmatched: 5. Per the germline V gene, CDR1 is MDHEN and CDR2 is SYDVKM. The CDR3 totals 15 residues. The CDR3 bases are TGTGCCAGCAGTTTTGGGACTAGCGGCGGTAATGAGCAGTTCTTC. Amino acids: CASSFGTSGGNEQFF.

The rearrangement links TRBV7-9 to TRBJ1-6; D ambiguous. The CDR3 totals 15 residues. The V end was cut by 8 bases, the J end by 7 bases, with 18 bases between. Per germline, CDR1 SEHNR and CDR2 FQNEAQ (reference sequence). The DNA of the CDR3 is TGTGCCAGCCGTTTGCAGACGGCCGCAAATTCACCCCTCCACTTT. Protein product: CASRLQTAANSPLHF.

The CDR3 reads CASSYGLGANYGYTF. The CDR3, as DNA: TGTGCCAGCAGTTACGGTCTGGGAGCTAACTATGGCTACACCTTC. The rearrangement joins TRBV6-5 to TRBJ1-2; no definite D call. Germline V gives CDR1 MNHEY, CDR2 SVGAGI. The CDR3 length is 15 residues. V shed 2 bases and J shed 0 bases, with 10 bases lying between them.